This T cell receptor (beta chain) stems from a study of T cells in Graves' hyperthyroidism and ophthalmopathy. General study results and limits: Most thyroid clonotypes expanded above 0.001 appeared in blood too.

Stable disease denoted Graves' hyperthyroidism without ophthalmopathy progression within 18 months. The patients, who ranged from 18 to 65 in age, presented with newly diagnosed hyperthyroidism lasting under 2 months. Extraction of PBMCs used around 9.6 ml of fresh peripheral blood. The source material, RNA transcripts, was used to amplify TCR beta CDR3 regions. HTBI primers were the set used in a first-round RT-PCR of the TCR CDR3. TCRdb reprocessed the multiplex PCR reads via MiXCR and lists one record per CDR3 protein. The sample carries 700,000 or so distinct CDR3 sequences, around 17% recorded once. This clonotype was seen only a few times. The antigen remains unidentified. The TCR was taken from a man younger than 30 with Graves' hyperthyroidism. The specimen was blood.

CDR3 DNA sequence: TGTGCCAGCAGCTCCCGGGACTATCCCTACGAGCAGTACTTC. It yields the protein CASSSRDYPYEQYF. The chain combines TRBV11-3 with TRBJ2-7, with 7 bases identical to TRBD2. The CDR3 totals 14 residues. V shed 4 bases, J shed 2 bases, and the junction held 5 bases outside the gene matches. Germline V lookup: CDR1 SGHNT, CDR2 YENEEA.